This T cell receptor beta chain comes out of a study of breast tumors, draining lymph nodes, adjacent tissues. Study findings and constraints: Data only fit, rather than demonstrated, lymph node origin of most tumor T cells. Most tumor T cells seemingly derive from lymph node, then expand in tumor. Tumor repertoires ranked between lymph nodes and nontumor tissue in diversity, with V and J gene preferences.

The lymph nodes were axillary draining lymph nodes from breast cancer patients. From its first to its last residue, the CDR3 has 22 amino acids. Germline lookup yields CDR1 MGHDK and CDR2 SYGVNS. A remark on this clonotype: Its matching antigen is unknown. No DNA is shown, since the ends of the CDR3 on it are uncertain; the CDR3 is the one TCRdb lists.

TCRdb redid the calling of the multiplex PCR reads with MiXCR, one entry per CDR3 protein. This table has 150,000 to 200,000 distinct CDR3 sequences, roughly 31% appearing once. The chain joins TRBV25-1 to TRBJ2-7; the table names TRBD1, a call not compared with the DNA. This receptor was identified in a female donor with breast cancer. Some clones in this sample may be carry-over from other donors' samples. The sample comprised axillary lymph node tissue. The CDR3 here is CASSFYICSARVKDRAFYEQYF.